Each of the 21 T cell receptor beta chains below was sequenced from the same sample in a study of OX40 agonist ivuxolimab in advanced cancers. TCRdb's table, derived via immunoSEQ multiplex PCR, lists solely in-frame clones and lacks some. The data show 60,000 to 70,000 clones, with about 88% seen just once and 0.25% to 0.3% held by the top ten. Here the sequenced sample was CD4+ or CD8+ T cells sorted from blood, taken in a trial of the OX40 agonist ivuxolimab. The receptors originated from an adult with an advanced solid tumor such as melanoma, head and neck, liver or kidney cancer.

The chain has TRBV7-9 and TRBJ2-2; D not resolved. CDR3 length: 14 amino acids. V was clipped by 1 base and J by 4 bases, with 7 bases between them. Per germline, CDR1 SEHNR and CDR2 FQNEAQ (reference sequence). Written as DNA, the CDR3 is TGTGCCAGCAGCTTAGTACAATCCACCGGGGAGCTGTTTTTT. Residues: CASSLVQSTGELFF. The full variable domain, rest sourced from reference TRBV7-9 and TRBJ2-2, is DTGVSQNPRHKITKRGQNVTFRCDPISEHNRLYWYRQTLGQGPEFLTYFQNEAQLEKSRLLSDRFSAERPKGSFSTLEIQRTEQGDSAMYLCASSLVQSTGELFFGEGSRLTVL.

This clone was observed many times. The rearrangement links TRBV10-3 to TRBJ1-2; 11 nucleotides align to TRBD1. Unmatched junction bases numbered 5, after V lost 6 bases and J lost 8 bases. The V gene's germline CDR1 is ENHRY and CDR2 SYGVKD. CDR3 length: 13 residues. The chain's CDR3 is CAIRLGQGDGYTF. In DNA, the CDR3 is TGTGCCATCAGATTGGGACAGGGGGACGGCTACACCTTC.

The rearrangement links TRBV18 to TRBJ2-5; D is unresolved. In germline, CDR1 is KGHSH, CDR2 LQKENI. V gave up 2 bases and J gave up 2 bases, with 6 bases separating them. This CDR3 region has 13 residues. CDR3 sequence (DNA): TGTGCCAGCTCACCAGAGATTCAAGAGACCCAGTACTTC. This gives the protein CASSPEIQETQYF.

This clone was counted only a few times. The chain's CDR3 is CASSIGGATNTQYF. DNA for the CDR3: TGTGCCAGCAGCATTGGGGGTGCCACGAATACGCAGTATTTT. The V and J genes are TRBV11-3 and TRBJ2-3, with D perhaps TRBD1 or TRBD2 (5 bases each). Germline V gene sequence: CDR1 SGHNT, CDR2 YENEEA. The CDR3 has 14 amino acids. V lost 5 bases and J 7 bases, leaving 16 bases between the germline ends.

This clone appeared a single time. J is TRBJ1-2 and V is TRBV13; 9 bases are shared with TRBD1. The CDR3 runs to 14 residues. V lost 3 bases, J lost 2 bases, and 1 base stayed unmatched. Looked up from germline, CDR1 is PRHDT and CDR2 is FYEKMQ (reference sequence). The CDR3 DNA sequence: TGTGCCAGCAGCTTTGGACAGGGGAACTATGGCTACACCTTC. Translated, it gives CASSFGQGNYGYTF.

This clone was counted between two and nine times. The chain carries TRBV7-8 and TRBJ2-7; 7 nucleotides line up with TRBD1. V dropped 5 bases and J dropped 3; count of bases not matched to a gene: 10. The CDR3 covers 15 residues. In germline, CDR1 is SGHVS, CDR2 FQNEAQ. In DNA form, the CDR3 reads TGTGCCAGCAGCGAAAAACAGGGGTGGGTCTACGAGCAGTACTTC. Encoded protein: CASSEKQGWVYEQYF. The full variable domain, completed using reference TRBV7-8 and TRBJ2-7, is GAGVSQSPRYKVAKRGQDVALRCDPISGHVSLFWYQQALGQGPEFLTYFQNEAQLDKSGLPSDRFFAERPEGSVSTLKIQRTQQEDSAVYLCASSEKQGWVYEQYFGPGTRLTVT.

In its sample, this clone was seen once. CDR3 nucleotides: TGTGCCAGCAGCACACTAGCGGGGCTAAGCACAGATACGCAGTATTTT. This gives the protein CASSTLAGLSTDTQYF. The chain is built from TRBV7-9 and TRBJ2-3, with TRBD2 identical over 10 bases. This CDR3 spans 16 amino acids. Germline values: CDR1 SEHNR, CDR2 FQNEAQ (reference sequence). V lost 5 bases to trimming and J lost 0 bases; unmatched junction nucleotides: 5.

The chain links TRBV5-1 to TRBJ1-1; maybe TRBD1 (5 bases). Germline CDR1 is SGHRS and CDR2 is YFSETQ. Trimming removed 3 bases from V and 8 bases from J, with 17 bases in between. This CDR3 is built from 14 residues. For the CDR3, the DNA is TGCGCCAGCAGCTCAGGTACGGGGGGATCCGAAGCTTTCTTT. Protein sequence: CASSSGTGGSEAFF. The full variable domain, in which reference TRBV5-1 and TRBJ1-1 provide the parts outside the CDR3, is KAGVTQTPRYLIKTRGQQVTLSCSPISGHRSVSWYQQTPGQGLQFLFEYFSETQRNKGNFPGRFSGRQFSNSRSEMNVSTLELGDSALYLCASSSGTGGSEAFFGQGTRLTVV.

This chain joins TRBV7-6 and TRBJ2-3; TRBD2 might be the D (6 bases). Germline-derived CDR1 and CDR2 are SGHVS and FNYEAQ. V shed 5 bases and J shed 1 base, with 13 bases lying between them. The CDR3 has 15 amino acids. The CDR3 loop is CASSQGLPGTDTQYF. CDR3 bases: TGTGCCAGCAGCCAAGGACTACCGGGCACAGATACGCAGTATTTT.

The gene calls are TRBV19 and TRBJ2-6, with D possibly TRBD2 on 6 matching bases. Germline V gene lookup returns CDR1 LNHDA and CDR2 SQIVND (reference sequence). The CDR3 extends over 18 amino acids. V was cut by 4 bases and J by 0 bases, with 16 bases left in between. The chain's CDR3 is CASSKGGLSSSGANVLTF. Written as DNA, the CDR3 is TGTGCCAGTAGTAAGGGAGGACTGTCGAGCTCTGGGGCCAACGTCCTGACTTTC.

CDR3 protein: CSVSGTSAKNIQYF. Here the CDR3 DNA reads TGCAGCGTATCCGGGACTAGTGCCAAAAACATTCAGTACTTC. V gene TRBV29-1 combines with J gene TRBJ2-4, with 8 bases aligning to TRBD2. The CDR3 is 14 residues long. Germline trimming cut 6 bases from V and 1 base from J; bases unmatched to any gene: 5. Germline-derived CDR1 and CDR2 are SQVTM and ANQGSEA.

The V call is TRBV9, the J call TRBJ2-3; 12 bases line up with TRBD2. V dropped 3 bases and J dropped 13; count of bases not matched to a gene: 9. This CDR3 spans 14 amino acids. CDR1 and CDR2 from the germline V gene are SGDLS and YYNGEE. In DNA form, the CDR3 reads TGTGCCAGCAGCGCAGAGCCTAGCGGGAGGGCCGAGTATTTT. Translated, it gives CASSAEPSGRAEYF.

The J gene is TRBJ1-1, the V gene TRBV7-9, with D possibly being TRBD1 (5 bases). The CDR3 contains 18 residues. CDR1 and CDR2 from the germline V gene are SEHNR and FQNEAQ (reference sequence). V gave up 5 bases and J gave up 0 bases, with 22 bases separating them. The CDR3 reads CASSPPTREIPMNTEAFF. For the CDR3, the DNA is TGTGCCAGCAGCCCACCCACCAGGGAGATCCCCATGAACACTGAAGCTTTCTTT.

The chain's CDR3 is CASSSRTGDETQYF. The CDR3 DNA reads TGTGCCAGCAGCTCAAGGACAGGTGATGAGACCCAGTACTTC. The chain links TRBV13 to TRBJ2-5, with TRBD1 matching over 7 bases. V shed 4 bases, J shed 5 bases, and the junction held 7 bases outside the gene matches. Germline V gene sequence: CDR1 PRHDT, CDR2 FYEKMQ (reference sequence). This CDR3 spans 14 amino acids.

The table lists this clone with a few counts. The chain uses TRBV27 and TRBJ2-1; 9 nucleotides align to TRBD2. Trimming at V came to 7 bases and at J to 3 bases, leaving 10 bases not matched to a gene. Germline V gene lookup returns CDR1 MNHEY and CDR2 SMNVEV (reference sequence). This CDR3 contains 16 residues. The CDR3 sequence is CASKGSSGSHYNEQFF. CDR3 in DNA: TGTGCCAGCAAGGGGAGTAGCGGGAGCCACTACAATGAGCAGTTCTTC.

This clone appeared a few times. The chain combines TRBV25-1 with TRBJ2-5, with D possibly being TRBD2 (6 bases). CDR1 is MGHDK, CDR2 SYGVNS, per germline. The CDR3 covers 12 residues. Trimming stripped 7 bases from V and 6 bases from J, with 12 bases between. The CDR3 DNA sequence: TGTGCCAGCAACGACGGGGGAAAGACCCAGTACTTC. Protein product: CASNDGGKTQYF.

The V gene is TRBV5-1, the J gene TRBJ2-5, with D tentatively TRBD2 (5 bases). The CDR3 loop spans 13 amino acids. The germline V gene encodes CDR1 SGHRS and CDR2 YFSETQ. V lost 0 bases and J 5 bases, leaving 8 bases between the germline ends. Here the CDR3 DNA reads TGCGCCAGCAGCTTGGGAGGGAGCGAGACCCAGTACTTC. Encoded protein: CASSLGGSETQYF.

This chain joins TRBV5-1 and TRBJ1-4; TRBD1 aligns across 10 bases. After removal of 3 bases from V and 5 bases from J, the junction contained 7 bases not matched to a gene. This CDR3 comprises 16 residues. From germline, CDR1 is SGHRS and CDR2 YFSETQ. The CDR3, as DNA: TGCGCCAGCAGCTGGGGGACAGGGGCCGTGAATGAAAAACTGTTTTTT. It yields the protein CASSWGTGAVNEKLFF.

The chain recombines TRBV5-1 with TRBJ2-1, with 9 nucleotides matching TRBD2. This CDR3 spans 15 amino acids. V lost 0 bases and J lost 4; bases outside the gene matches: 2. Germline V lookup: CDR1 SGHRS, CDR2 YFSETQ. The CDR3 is CASSLDSGRYNEQFF. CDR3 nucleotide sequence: TGCGCCAGCAGCTTGGATAGCGGGAGATACAATGAGCAGTTCTTC.

This CDR3 reads CASTLTGPTEAFF. Written as DNA, the CDR3 is TGTGCCAGTACCTTGACAGGGCCCACTGAAGCTTTCTTT. The genes are TRBV19 and TRBJ1-1, with 7 bases lining up with TRBD1. This CDR3 region has 13 residues. Germline V gene sequence: CDR1 LNHDA, CDR2 SQIVND (reference sequence). J was trimmed by 4 bases and V by 7 bases; bases with no gene match: 6.

CDR3 DNA sequence: TGTGCCAGCAGCTGGAACTATGGCTACACCTTC. Its translation is CASSWNYGYTF. V and J are TRBV6-1 and TRBJ1-2; no reliable D call. V lost 6 bases to trimming and J lost 2 bases, with 4 bases between them. The length of the CDR3 is 11 residues. Per germline, CDR1 MNHNS and CDR2 SASEGT.